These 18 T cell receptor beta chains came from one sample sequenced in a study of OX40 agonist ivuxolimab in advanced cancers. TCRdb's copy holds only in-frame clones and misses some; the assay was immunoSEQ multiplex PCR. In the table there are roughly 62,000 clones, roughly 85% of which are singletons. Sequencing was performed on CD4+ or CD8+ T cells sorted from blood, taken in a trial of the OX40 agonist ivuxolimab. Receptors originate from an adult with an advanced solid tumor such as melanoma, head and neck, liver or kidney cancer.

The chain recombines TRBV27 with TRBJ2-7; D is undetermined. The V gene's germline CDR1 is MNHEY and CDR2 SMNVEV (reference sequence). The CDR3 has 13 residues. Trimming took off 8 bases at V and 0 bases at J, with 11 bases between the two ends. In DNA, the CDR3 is TGTGCCAGCCAGCCACCGAACTCCTACGAGCAGTACTTC. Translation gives CASQPPNSYEQYF.

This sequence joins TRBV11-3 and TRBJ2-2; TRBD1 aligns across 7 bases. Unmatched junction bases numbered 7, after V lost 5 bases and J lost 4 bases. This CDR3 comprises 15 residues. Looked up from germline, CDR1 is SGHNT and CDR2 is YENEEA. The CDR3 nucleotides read TGTGCCAGCAGCGCGACAGGGTATGGCACCGGGGAGCTGTTTTTT. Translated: CASSATGYGTGELFF.

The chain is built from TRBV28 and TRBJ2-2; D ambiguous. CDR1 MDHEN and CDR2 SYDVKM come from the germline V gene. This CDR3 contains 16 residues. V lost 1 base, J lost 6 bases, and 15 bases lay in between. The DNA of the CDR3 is TGTGCCAGCAGTTTATTGTCAGGCCGAAGGGCCGGGGAGCTGTTTTTT. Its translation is CASSLLSGRRAGELFF.

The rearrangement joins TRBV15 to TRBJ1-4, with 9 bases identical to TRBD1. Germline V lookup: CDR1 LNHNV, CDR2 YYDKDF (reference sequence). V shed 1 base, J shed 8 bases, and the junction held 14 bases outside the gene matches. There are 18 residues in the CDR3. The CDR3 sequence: CATSRGTGTGLRGEKLFF. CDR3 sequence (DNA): TGTGCCACCAGCAGAGGGACCGGGACAGGGCTTCGAGGGGAAAAACTGTTTTTT.

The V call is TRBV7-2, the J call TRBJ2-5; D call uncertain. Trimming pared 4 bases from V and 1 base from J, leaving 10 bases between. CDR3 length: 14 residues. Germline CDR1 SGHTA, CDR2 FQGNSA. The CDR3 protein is CASSSRKPQETQYF. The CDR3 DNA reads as TGTGCCAGCAGCTCCCGTAAGCCCCAAGAGACCCAGTACTTC.

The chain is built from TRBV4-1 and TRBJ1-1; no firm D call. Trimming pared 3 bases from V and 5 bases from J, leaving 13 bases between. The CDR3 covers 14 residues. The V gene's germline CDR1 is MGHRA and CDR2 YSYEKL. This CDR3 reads CASSHARGLTEAFF. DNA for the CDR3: TGCGCCAGCAGCCATGCTCGGGGATTAACTGAAGCTTTCTTT.

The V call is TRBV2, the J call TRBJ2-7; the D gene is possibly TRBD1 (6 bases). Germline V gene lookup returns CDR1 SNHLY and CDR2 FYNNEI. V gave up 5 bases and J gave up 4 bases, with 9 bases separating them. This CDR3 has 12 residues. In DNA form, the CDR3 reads TGTGCCAGCAGTCACAGGGTTTACGAGCAGTACTTC. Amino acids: CASSHRVYEQYF.

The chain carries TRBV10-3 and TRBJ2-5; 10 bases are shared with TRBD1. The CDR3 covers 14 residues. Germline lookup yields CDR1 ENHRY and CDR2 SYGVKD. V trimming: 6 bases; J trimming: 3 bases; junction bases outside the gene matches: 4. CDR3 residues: CAISATGGEETQYF. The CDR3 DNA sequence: TGTGCCATCAGCGCGACAGGGGGCGAAGAGACCCAGTACTTC.

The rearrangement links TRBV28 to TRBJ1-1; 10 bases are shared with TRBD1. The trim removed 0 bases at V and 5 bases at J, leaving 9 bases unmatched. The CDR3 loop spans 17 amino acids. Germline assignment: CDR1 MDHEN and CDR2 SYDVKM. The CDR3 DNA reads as TGTGCCAGCAGTTTATGGGCCCTTCGGACAGGGGGGACTGAAGCTTTCTTT. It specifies CASSLWALRTGGTEAFF.

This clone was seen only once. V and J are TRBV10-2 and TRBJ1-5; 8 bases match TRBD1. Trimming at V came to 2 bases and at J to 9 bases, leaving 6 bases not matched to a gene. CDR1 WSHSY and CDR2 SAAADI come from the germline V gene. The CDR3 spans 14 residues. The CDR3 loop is CASSETRTGSPQHF. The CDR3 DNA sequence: TGCGCCAGCAGTGAGACCCGGACAGGGTCGCCCCAGCATTTT.

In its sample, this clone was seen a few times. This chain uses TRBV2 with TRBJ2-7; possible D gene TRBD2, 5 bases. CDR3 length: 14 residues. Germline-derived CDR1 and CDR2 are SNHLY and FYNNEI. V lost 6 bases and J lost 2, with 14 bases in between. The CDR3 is CASSDVGRTYEQYF. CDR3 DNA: TGTGCCAGCAGCGACGTGGGGAGAACCTACGAGCAGTACTTC.

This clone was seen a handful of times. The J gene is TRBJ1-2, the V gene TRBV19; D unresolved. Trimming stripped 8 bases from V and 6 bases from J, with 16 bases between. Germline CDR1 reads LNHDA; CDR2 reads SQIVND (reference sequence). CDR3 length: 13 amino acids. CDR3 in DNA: TGTGCCAGTCGGTCTGGAAAAGGGCATGGCTACACCTTC. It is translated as CASRSGKGHGYTF.

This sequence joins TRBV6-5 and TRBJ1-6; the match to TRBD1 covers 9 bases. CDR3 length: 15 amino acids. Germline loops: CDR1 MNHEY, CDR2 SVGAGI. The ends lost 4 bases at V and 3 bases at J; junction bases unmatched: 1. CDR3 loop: CASSWGQGYNSPLHF. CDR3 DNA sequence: TGTGCCAGCAGTTGGGGACAGGGCTATAATTCACCCCTCCACTTT.

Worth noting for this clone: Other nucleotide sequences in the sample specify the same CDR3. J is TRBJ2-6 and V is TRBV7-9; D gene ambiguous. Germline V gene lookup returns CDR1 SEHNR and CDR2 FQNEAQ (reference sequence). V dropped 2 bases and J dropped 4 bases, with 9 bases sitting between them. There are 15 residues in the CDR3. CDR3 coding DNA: TGTGCCAGCAGCTTAAGGGTGAGCGGGGCCAACGTCCTGACTTTC. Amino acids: CASSLRVSGANVLTF. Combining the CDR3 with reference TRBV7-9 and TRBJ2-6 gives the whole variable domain DTGVSQNPRHKITKRGQNVTFRCDPISEHNRLYWYRQTLGQGPEFLTYFQNEAQLEKSRLLSDRFSAERPKGSFSTLEIQRTEQGDSAMYLCASSLRVSGANVLTFGAGSRLTVL.

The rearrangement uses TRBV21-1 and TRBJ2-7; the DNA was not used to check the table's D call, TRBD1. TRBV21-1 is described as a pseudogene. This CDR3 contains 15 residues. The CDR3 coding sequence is TGTGCCAGCAGCACAACAGGGGGCCCGGGCTACGAGCAGTACTTC. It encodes CASSTTGGPGYEQYF.

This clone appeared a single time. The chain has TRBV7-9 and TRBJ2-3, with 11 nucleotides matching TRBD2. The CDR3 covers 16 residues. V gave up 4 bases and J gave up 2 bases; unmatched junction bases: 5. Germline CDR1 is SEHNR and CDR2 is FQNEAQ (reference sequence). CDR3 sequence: CASSSGGLAATDTQYF. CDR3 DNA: TGTGCCAGCAGCTCCGGGGGACTAGCGGCCACAGATACGCAGTATTTT.

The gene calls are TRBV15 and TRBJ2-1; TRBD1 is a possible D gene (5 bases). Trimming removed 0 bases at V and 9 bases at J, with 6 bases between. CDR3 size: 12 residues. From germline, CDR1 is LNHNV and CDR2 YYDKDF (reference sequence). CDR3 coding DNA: TGTGCCACCAGCAGAGATCAGGGTGAGCAGTTCTTC. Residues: CATSRDQGEQFF.

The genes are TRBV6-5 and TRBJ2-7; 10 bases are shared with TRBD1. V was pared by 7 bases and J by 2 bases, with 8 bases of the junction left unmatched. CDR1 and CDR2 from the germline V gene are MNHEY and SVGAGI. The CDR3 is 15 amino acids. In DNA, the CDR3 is TGTGCCAGCAACACAAGACAGGGGGCTACCTACGAGCAGTACTTC. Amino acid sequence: CASNTRQGATYEQYF.